This T cell receptor (beta chain) was identified during a study of shared clonotypes between healthy human individuals. Study-wide points: Shared clonotypes across all four donors exceeded non-shared ones in generation probability.

Several immunoSEQ 96-well plates shared each subset's DNA, each plate a replicate. For sorted subsets, 200 ng DNA per replicate equaled some 27,000 T cell genomes. Sequencing used immunoSEQ multiplex PCR; TCRdb keeps in-frame clones, though not all of them. Of more than 1,200,000 clones detected, approximately 98.5% appear once; the ten largest clones hold around 0.38%. The CDR3 runs 16 residues. Per the germline V gene, CDR1 is MDHEN and CDR2 is SYDVKM. V was shortened by 3 bases and J by 2 bases, with 13 bases between the two germline ends. Division of CD4+ cells produced a CD45RA+ naive subset and a CD45RA-negative memory subset. Turning to this clone: Its antigen is currently unknown.

The receptor comes from a man in his thirties or forties in good health. This chain links TRBV28 with TRBJ2-2; the D gene is possibly TRBD2 (5 bases). What was sequenced was naive CD4+ T cells sorted from blood. Subset defined: CD45RA+ positively selected. The CDR3 region has the DNA TGTGCCAGCAGTTTTCCTTTTGGGAGTAACACCGGGGAGCTGTTTTTT. This codes for CASSFPFGSNTGELFF.